The 9 T cell receptor beta chains listed next were all sequenced from one sample in a study of shared clonotypes between healthy human individuals. Assay used: immunoSEQ multiplex PCR; TCRdb lists only in-frame clones, some missing. The sample lists some 900,000 clones; around three quarters were seen once. Sample: memory CD4+ T cells sorted from blood. The subset denotes: CD45RA-negative fraction. The receptors originated from a man between 18 and 35 years old in good health.

The J gene is TRBJ2-1, the V gene TRBV25-1; 8 bases agree with TRBD2. The ends lost 1 base at V and 8 bases at J; junction bases unmatched: 7. Germline CDR1 MGHDK, CDR2 SYGVNS. The length of the CDR3 is 15 residues. In nucleotides, the CDR3 is TGTGCCAGCAGTGAATTGGCGGGGGGTGGAGATGAGCAGTTCTTC. Protein product: CASSELAGGGDEQFF. The complete variable domain, with remaining parts taken from reference TRBV25-1 and TRBJ2-1, reads EADIYQTPRYLVIGTGKKITLECSQTMGHDKMYWYQQDPGMELHLIHYSYGVNSTEKGDLSSESTVSRIRTEHFPLTLESARPSHTSQYLCASSELAGGGDEQFFGPGTRLTVL.

As to this clone: In the same sample, other DNA sequences code for this CDR3. The gene calls are TRBV5-4 and TRBJ1-2; no clear D. Between the trimmed V and J ends, which lost 0 bases and 0 bases, there was a span of 6 bases. Germline V gives CDR1 SGHNT, CDR2 YYREEE (reference sequence). The CDR3 has 14 amino acids. CDR3 in DNA: TGTGCCAGCAGCTTGGAGGGCTCTAACTATGGCTACACCTTC. Translating gives CASSLEGSNYGYTF.

The chain couples TRBV11-2 to TRBJ2-5; D perhaps matches TRBD2 (7 bases). V was clipped by 1 base and J by 6 bases, with 12 bases between them. In germline, CDR1 is SGHAT, CDR2 FQNNGV. The CDR3 consists of 14 residues. DNA of the CDR3: TGTGCCAGCAGCTTAGCGAGCGGGACACAGACCCAGTACTTC. It is translated as CASSLASGTQTQYF.

V and J are TRBV10-3 and TRBJ2-2, with D possibly being TRBD1 or TRBD2 (6 bases each). CDR1 ENHRY and CDR2 SYGVKD come from the germline V gene. This CDR3 region has 16 residues. Trimming removed 2 bases from V and 6 bases from J, with 16 bases in between. CDR3 protein: CAISEGLSRGSGELFF. The CDR3, as DNA: TGTGCCATCAGTGAGGGACTATCCAGGGGTTCCGGGGAGCTGTTTTTT.

This clone was recorded many times. The chain employs TRBV10-3 and TRBJ1-4; D not resolved. The CDR3 runs to 13 residues. Germline V gene data show CDR1 as ENHRY and CDR2 as SYGVKD. V shed 2 bases and J shed 5 bases, with 6 bases lying between them. The CDR3 region has the DNA TGTGCCATCAGTGAGGGCGCCAATGAAAAACTGTTTTTT. As protein: CAISEGANEKLFF.

This sequence joins TRBV19 and TRBJ2-3, with a tentative D call TRBD1 (7 bases). This CDR3 has 15 amino acids. Per germline, CDR1 LNHDA and CDR2 SQIVND (reference sequence). The germline V and J ends were trimmed by 2 bases and 6 bases, with 15 bases remaining between them. The CDR3 sequence is CASSITGSGGDTQYF. Here the CDR3 DNA reads TGTGCCAGTAGTATAACCGGTTCAGGGGGGGATACGCAGTATTTT.

A single count supports this clone. The chain is built from TRBV9 and TRBJ1-2; possible D gene TRBD1, 6 bases. The CDR3 contains 15 residues. The germline V gene encodes CDR1 SGDLS and CDR2 YYNGEE. V lost 2 bases and J lost 0, with 11 bases in between. In nucleotides, the CDR3 is TGTGCCAGCAGCGTGACAGGATCCCCTAACTATGGCTACACCTTC. Translating gives CASSVTGSPNYGYTF.

In regard to this clone: Other DNA sequences in this sample translate to the same CDR3. The V and J genes are TRBV7-2 and TRBJ2-7, with D possibly TRBD2 on 5 matching bases. The CDR3 has 13 amino acids. Trimming took 1 base from V and 7 from J, leaving 11 bases between them. Germline V gene data show CDR1 as SGHTA and CDR2 as FQGNSA. The CDR3 region is CASSLVGGSEQYF. The CDR3 region has the DNA TGTGCCAGCAGCTTAGTCGGCGGGTCGGAGCAGTACTTC.

V is TRBV13 and J is TRBJ1-1, with 10 bases lining up with TRBD1. The CDR3 consists of 16 residues. In germline, CDR1 is PRHDT, CDR2 FYEKMQ (reference sequence). Trimming removed 4 bases from V and 1 base from J; junction bases left unmatched: 6. DNA for the CDR3: TGTGCCAGCAGCTCTCGGGACAGGGGTACGAACACTGAAGCTTTCTTT. Translated: CASSSRDRGTNTEAFF.